The 21 T cell receptor beta chains below all came from one sample that was sequenced in a study of blood T cell repertoires in COVID-19. The method was immunoSEQ multiplex PCR; TCRdb's version includes in-frame clones alone and lacks a portion of them. The sample includes 200,000 or so clones, about 88% seen only once; the top ten take roughly 6.2%. The sequencing input was peripheral blood. Receptor source: a woman aged 35 to 49 who had recovered from COVID-19.

This clone was found once. This chain joins TRBV10-2 and TRBJ2-5; 7 bases fit TRBD2. Germline loops: CDR1 WSHSY, CDR2 SAAADI. The CDR3 consists of 12 residues. The V and J ends lost 9 bases and 2 bases, in that order; junction bases with no gene match: 3. The CDR3 nucleotides read TGCGCCAGTCTAGCGGCGCAAGAGACCCAGTACTTC. Its translation: CASLAAQETQYF.

The genes are TRBV28 and TRBJ2-3; 7 nucleotides match TRBD1. With 6 bases clipped from V and 2 bases from J, the junction kept 5 bases outside the gene matches. This CDR3 has 14 residues. Germline-derived CDR1 and CDR2 are MDHEN and SYDVKM. The DNA of the CDR3 is TGTGCCAGCAGGTCGACAGGGAACACAGATACGCAGTATTTT. This gives the protein CASRSTGNTDTQYF.

This chain connects TRBV3-1 (or the pseudogene TRBV3-2) to TRBJ1-2; D is ambiguous. The ends were cut back, 1 base at V and 7 bases at J, with 7 bases in the middle. Germline CDR1 is LGHDT and CDR2 is YNNKEL (reference sequence). The CDR3 totals 12 residues. For the CDR3, the DNA is TGTGCCAGCAGCCAAGCCGAGGCTGGCTACACCTTC. Translated: CASSQAEAGYTF.

The chain uses TRBV18 and TRBJ2-3; TRBD2 matches 8 bases. The CDR3 runs 16 residues. V shed 3 bases, J shed 5 bases, and the junction held 10 bases outside the gene matches. Germline loops: CDR1 KGHSH, CDR2 LQKENI. As DNA, the CDR3 is TGTGCCAGCTCACCTATACCGGGAGGGGCAGAAGATACGCAGTATTTT. Translation gives CASSPIPGGAEDTQYF.

The chain links TRBV10-3 to TRBJ2-7, with D perhaps matching TRBD1 (6 bases). V lost 5 bases to trimming and J lost 7 bases, with 15 bases between them. CDR1 is ENHRY and CDR2 is SYGVKD in the germline V gene. The CDR3 runs 13 residues. The DNA of the CDR3 is TGTGCCATCAGTCCCCTGGGGGCCTGGGAGCAGTACTTC. Amino acids: CAISPLGAWEQYF.

The chain uses TRBV11-1 and TRBJ2-7, with a possible D match to TRBD1 (5 bases). Looked up from germline, CDR1 is SGHAT and CDR2 is FQDESV (reference sequence). The CDR3 runs 16 residues. Trimming pared 5 bases from V and 0 bases from J, leaving 17 bases between. This chain's CDR3 is CASSPSTHRSSYEQYF. CDR3 sequence (DNA): TGTGCCAGCAGCCCCTCGACGCACAGGAGCTCCTACGAGCAGTACTTC.

The chain uses TRBV9 and TRBJ2-5; 9 nucleotides align to TRBD2. V dropped 0 bases and J dropped 1; count of bases not matched to a gene: 7. Germline V gene lookup returns CDR1 SGDLS and CDR2 YYNGEE. This CDR3 has 17 residues. CDR3 sequence: CASSVGVWREGQETQYF. CDR3 bases: TGTGCCAGCAGCGTAGGGGTGTGGCGGGAGGGCCAAGAGACCCAGTACTTC. Using reference TRBV9 and TRBJ2-5 for the parts outside the CDR3, the full variable domain is DSGVTQTPKHLITATGQRVTLRCSPRSGDLSVYWYQQSLDQGLQFLIQYYNGEERAKGNILERFSAQQFPDLHSELNLSSLELGDSALYFCASSVGVWREGQETQYFGPGTRLLVL.

This chain connects TRBV3-1 (or the pseudogene TRBV3-2) to TRBJ2-5, with a weak D call TRBD1 (6 bases). The germline V gene encodes CDR1 LGHDT and CDR2 YNNKEL (reference sequence). The length of the CDR3 is 14 residues. V lost 5 bases and J 5 bases, leaving 15 bases between the germline ends. The chain's CDR3 is CASSYQGLGETQYF. The CDR3 bases are TGTGCCAGCAGCTATCAGGGGCTGGGGGAGACCCAGTACTTC.

V and J are TRBV2 and TRBJ2-1; 8 nucleotides match TRBD2. Looked up from germline, CDR1 is SNHLY and CDR2 is FYNNEI. Trimming took 11 bases from V and 4 from J; bases not matched to a gene: 7. This CDR3 contains 13 residues. In DNA form, the CDR3 reads TGTGCCTCCTCGGGGGGGATTTACAATGAGCAGTTCTTC. Its protein is CASSGGIYNEQFF.

The rearrangement joins TRBV15 to TRBJ1-6; 7 nucleotides agree with TRBD1. From germline, CDR1 is LNHNV and CDR2 YYDKDF (reference sequence). V lost 1 base, J lost 5 bases, and 5 bases stayed unmatched. The length of the CDR3 is 16 residues. The CDR3 DNA is TGTGCCACCAGCAGAGGGAGGGGACAGAATAATTCACCCCTCCACTTT. It translates to CATSRGRGQNNSPLHF.

This rearrangement joins TRBV12-5 to TRBJ2-7; 9 nucleotides line up with TRBD2. J gave up 5 bases and V 1 base, and 6 bases lay outside the gene matches. The V gene's germline CDR1 is LGHNT and CDR2 FRNRAP. This CDR3 has 15 residues. The CDR3 nucleotides read TGTGCTAGTGGTTTGGGGGTAGCGGGAGAAGACGAGCAGTACTTC. As protein: CASGLGVAGEDEQYF.

J is TRBJ2-7 and V is TRBV6-5; 7 bases are shared with TRBD2. Germline values: CDR1 MNHEY, CDR2 SVGAGI. This CDR3 comprises 12 residues. The V and J ends lost 6 bases and 6 bases, in that order; junction bases with no gene match: 5. The CDR3 region is CASRSPGGEQYF. The CDR3 DNA follows: TGTGCCAGCAGGTCACCGGGGGGCGAGCAGTACTTC.

This clone occurred a few times. The rearrangement links TRBV5-6 to TRBJ2-3; 11 bases fit TRBD2. The CDR3 contains 17 residues. CDR1 SGHDT and CDR2 YYEEEE come from the germline V gene. The V segment lost 0 bases and the J segment 5 bases; nucleotides outside the gene matches: 8. The CDR3 loop reads CASSLARPLAGVDTQYF. DNA of the CDR3: TGTGCCAGCAGCTTGGCCAGGCCACTAGCGGGAGTAGATACGCAGTATTTT.

V and J are TRBV13 and TRBJ1-1, with TRBD1 as a possible D gene (5 bases). Germline assignment: CDR1 PRHDT and CDR2 FYEKMQ (reference sequence). The CDR3 sequence is 15 residues long. V was trimmed by 4 bases and J by 1 base, leaving 13 bases between them. The CDR3 spells CASSSGVDQNTEAFF. CDR3 in DNA: TGTGCCAGCAGCTCGGGGGTCGATCAGAACACTGAAGCTTTCTTT.

The rearrangement uses TRBV27 and TRBJ1-2; 8 nucleotides agree with TRBD1. The J segment lost 6 bases and the V segment lost 3 bases, leaving 6 bases of the junction unmatched. The CDR3 extends over 14 amino acids. Germline V gene lookup returns CDR1 MNHEY and CDR2 SMNVEV (reference sequence). CDR3 region: CASSLTGVRNGYTF. The CDR3 DNA reads as TGTGCCAGCAGTTTGACAGGGGTTCGAAATGGCTACACCTTC.

The gene calls are TRBV4-2 and TRBJ2-1, with TRBD2 matching over 11 bases. V lost 3 bases and J lost 0; bases outside the gene matches: 19. CDR3 length equals 22 residues. Germline-derived CDR1 and CDR2 are LGHNA and YNFKEQ. The CDR3: CASSHALTAGTSGSISYNEQFF. CDR3 DNA sequence: TGTGCCAGCAGCCACGCCCTCACCGCCGGGACTAGCGGCTCCATCTCCTACAATGAGCAGTTCTTC.

This sequence joins TRBV27 and TRBJ2-1, with 13 bases aligning to TRBD2. V was clipped by 5 bases and J by 7 bases; unmatched bases: 5. Germline lookup yields CDR1 MNHEY and CDR2 SMNVEV (reference sequence). This CDR3 has 15 amino acids. CDR3 nucleotide sequence: TGTGCCAGCAGTCCCACGACTAGCGGGAGGAATGAGCAGTTCTTC. Its translation: CASSPTTSGRNEQFF.

The chain employs TRBV6-6 and TRBJ2-7, with TRBD2 as a possible D gene (5 bases). Germline V gene lookup returns CDR1 MNHNY and CDR2 SVGAGI (reference sequence). The CDR3 runs 15 residues. V dropped 7 bases and J dropped 2 bases, with 18 bases sitting between them. The CDR3: CASTPRVGYTYEQYF. CDR3 DNA: TGTGCCAGCACCCCGAGGGTTGGCTACACCTACGAGCAGTACTTC.

This sequence joins TRBV30 and TRBJ1-3; D unresolved. The ends were cut back, 0 bases at V and 4 bases at J, with 16 bases in the middle. Germline values: CDR1 GTSNPN, CDR2 SVGIG (reference sequence). There are 16 residues in the CDR3. The CDR3 DNA reads TGTGCCTGGAGTGTACTGGGCGTTTCTTCAGGAAACACCATATATTTT. Encoded protein: CAWSVLGVSSGNTIYF.

The rearrangement links TRBV7-3 to TRBJ2-1, with TRBD2 identical over 10 bases. Germline V gene sequence: CDR1 SGHTA, CDR2 FQGTGA. The CDR3 length is 15 residues. The J segment lost 9 bases and the V segment lost 2 bases, leaving 7 bases of the junction unmatched. The DNA of the CDR3 is TGTGCCAGCAGCTTAGAGCGGGTAGCGGGGGGTGAGCAGTTCTTC. This gives the protein CASSLERVAGGEQFF.

The V call is TRBV3-1 (or the pseudogene TRBV3-2), the J call TRBJ2-7; 12 bases are a match to TRBD1. CDR3 length: 14 residues. Trimming at V came to 3 bases and at J to 7 bases, leaving 4 bases not matched to a gene. Germline V CDR1 and CDR2: LGHDT, YNNKEL (reference sequence). This CDR3 reads CASSQGQGAWEQYF. The DNA of the CDR3 is TGTGCCAGCAGCCAGGGACAGGGGGCTTGGGAGCAGTACTTC.